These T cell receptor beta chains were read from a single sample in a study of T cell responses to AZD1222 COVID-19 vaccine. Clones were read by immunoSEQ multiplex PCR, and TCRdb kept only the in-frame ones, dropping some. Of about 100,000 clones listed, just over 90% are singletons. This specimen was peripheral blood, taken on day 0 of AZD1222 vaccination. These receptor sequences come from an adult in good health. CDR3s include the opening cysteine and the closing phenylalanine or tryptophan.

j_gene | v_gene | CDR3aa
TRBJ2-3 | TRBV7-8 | CASSSLAGHSTDTQYF
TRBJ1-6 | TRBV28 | CASSFRATVSLHF
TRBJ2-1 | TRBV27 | CASSFPATGNNEQFF
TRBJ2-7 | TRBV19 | CASSIVGSMNPLEQYF
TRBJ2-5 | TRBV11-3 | CASSPDGGETQYF
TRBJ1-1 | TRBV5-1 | CASSLEGPLVAEAFF
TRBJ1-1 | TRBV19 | CASSIDPRAGAEAFF
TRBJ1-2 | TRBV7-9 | CASSWDPDGYTF
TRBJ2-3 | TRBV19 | CASTSGGTQYF
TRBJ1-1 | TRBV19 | CASSLAGAERTEAFF
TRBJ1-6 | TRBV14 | CASSQDRGYSPLHF
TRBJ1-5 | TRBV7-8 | CASSLIERRQPQHF
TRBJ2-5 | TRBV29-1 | CSVEERATQETQYF
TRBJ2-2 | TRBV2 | CASSAGPGQLELFF
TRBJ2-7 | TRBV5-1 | CASSGTVTSYEQYF
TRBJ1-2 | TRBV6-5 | CASSDWQGQGYGYTF
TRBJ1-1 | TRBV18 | CASSPQGWKTEAFF
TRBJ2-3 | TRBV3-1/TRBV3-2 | CASSPLVGTDTQYF
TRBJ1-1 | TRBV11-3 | CASSTGGGTEAFF
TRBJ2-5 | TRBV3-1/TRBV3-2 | CASSQDQETQYF
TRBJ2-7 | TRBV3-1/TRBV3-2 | CASSHLGQNSYEQYF
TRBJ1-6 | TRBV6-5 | CASSYQWTENSPLHF
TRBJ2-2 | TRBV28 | CASSLVRANTGELFF
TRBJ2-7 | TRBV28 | CASSLPKGLAGGKRGYEQYF
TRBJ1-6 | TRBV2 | CASSEDPPGGGYSPLHF
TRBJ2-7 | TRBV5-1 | CASSLAGAGDEQYF
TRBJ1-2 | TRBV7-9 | CASSLYDTPPYGYTF
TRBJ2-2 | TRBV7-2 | CASSLKRTGELFF
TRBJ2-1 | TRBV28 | CASSPRQGLFHEQFF
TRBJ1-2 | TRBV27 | CASSLSRNYGYTF
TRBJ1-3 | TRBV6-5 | CASSATARVNTIYF
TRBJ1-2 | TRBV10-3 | CAISSPSMGNYGYTF
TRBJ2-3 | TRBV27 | CASSLEHMGLAGGLPSDTQYF
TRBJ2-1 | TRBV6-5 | CASSHLAGGNNEQFF